The TCR beta chain described here comes from a study of blood T cells in healthy people across ages (dated by TCRdb to the mid-2010s). Context from the whole study: In model experiments, template switching captured about one uniquely barcoded TCR beta cDNA molecule for every two T cells. To track age-related changes in TCR beta repertoire diversity, the study relied on deep sequencing normalized with unique cDNA molecular identifiers. The donors were split into four age groups: young (average about 15 years), middle-aged (roughly 42), aged (roughly 68) and long-lived (roughly 86). To avoid experimental bias, donors of different ages were randomly spread across the sequencing lanes. For two donors (one aged 18 to 30 and one aged 80 or older), the study analyzed two additional independent replicas of 1 million unique cDNA reads from the same blood draw.

Worth noting for this clonotype: What antigen it recognizes has not been identified. Per-nucleotide qualities are absent, and no much larger clonotype sits a single base away.

The study at large found these results: Estimates of total diversity from one million sequenced T cells were regarded as lower bounds and underestimates. Observed TCR beta diversity per million T cells fell roughly linearly with age, and a significant reduction was already apparent by age about 38. Since profiling was done on bulk unsorted PBMCs, naive and antigen-experienced compartments could not be conclusively compared. The percentage of naive T cells measured by flow cytometry correlated strongly with observed TCR beta diversity. Compared with the aged group, the long-lived group had more naive CD4+ T cells, fewer expanded clones and increased TCR diversity, suggesting age selection. Because the CMV infection status of the donors was unknown, age-related changes in expanded clonotypes may potentially have been confounded.

The CDR3 numbers 14 residues from cysteine through phenylalanine. Only CDR3 DNA remains: 42 bases, in frame from the first base. For this chain, trimming is 4 bases at the V end and 7 bases at the J end, and the number of junction bases without a gene match is 9. The germline V gene (reference sequence) provides CDR1 DFQATT and CDR2 SNEGSKA. Receptor libraries were prepared by 5' RACE. The data were produced on an Illumina HiSeq 2500. A second roughly 7 to 12 cycle PCR used a sample-barcoded 5' primer and a J-beta primer mix. A template-switch 5' adaptor carrying 12 random nucleotides introduced a unique molecular identifier onto each TCR beta cDNA molecule. Each sample yielded at least 2.5 million CDR3-containing paired-end reads. First-strand cDNA was synthesized from all RNA with the Mint cDNA synthesis kit, primed by a TRBC-specific oligonucleotide. Following uracil-DNA glycosylase treatment, all cDNA underwent a first 18-cycle PCR with the universal primers M1SS and BC2_uni_R. Processing in the source paper ran as follows. For normalization, 1 million high-quality reads, each with a distinct molecular identifier, were randomly selected from each sample. Instead of being binned into consensus sequences, reads with shared molecular identifiers were discarded. MiTCR, with a Q25 quality threshold and the strictest error-elimination algorithm, was used for CDR3 identification, clonotype clustering and error correction. Lower-bound total TCR beta diversity was estimated with a nonparametric unseen species model using Euler transformation. The public sequencing data were trimmed at Q25 with fastp and processed into clonotypes with MiXCR by TCRdb, which kept only in-frame beta chains. Merged by CDR3 protein, the rows form single entries marked with the most common genes and DNA. These V and J calls originate from TCRdb's pipeline instead of the authors' own analysis. This sample gives 380,000 or so distinct CDR3 sequences in total; 45% to 60% of them show up just once. The ten largest account for around 50% of the sample.

Donors were roughly 40 systemically healthy Caucasian individuals from Russia aged about 6 to 100 years. Roughly 10 milliliters of peripheral blood were drawn from each donor into EDTA-treated Vacutainer tubes. PBMCs were isolated by Ficoll-Paque density-gradient centrifugation, with at least 6 million obtained per sample. Total RNA, at least 6 micrograms per sample, was extracted from PBMCs with Trizol reagent. Naive CD45RAhigh/CD27high T cell percentages were measured by flow cytometry on a PBMC aliquot from every donor. The chain joins TRBV20-1 to TRBJ2-7; TRBD1 fits 11 bases in the junction. Sequencing was done on a sample of blood. The sequence came from a man aged 55 to 70 in good health. This receptor carries the CDR3 CSANDRDRGWEQYF. The bases are TGCAGTGCTAACGACCGGGACAGGGGGTGGGAGCAGTACTTC.